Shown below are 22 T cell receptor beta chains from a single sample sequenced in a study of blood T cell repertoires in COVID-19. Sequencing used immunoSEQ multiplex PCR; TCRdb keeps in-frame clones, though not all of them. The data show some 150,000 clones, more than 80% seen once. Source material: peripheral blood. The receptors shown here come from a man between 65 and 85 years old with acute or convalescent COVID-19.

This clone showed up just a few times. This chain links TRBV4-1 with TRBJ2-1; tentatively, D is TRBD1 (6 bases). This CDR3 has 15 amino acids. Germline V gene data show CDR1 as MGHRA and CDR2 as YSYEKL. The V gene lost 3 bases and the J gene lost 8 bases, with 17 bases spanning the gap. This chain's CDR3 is CASSQPRNRVYEQFF. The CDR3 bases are TGCGCCAGCAGCCAGCCTCGAAACAGGGTCTATGAGCAGTTCTTC.

The CDR3 DNA follows: TGTGCCAGCACGGGTGAGACAGGTAGCAATCAGCCCCAGCATTTT. It encodes CASTGETGSNQPQHF. The V call is TRBV6-5, the J call TRBJ1-5; a possible D gene is TRBD1 (6 bases). Germline CDR1 MNHEY, CDR2 SVGAGI. V was cut by 7 bases and J by 0 bases, with 13 bases left in between. This CDR3 is built from 15 residues.

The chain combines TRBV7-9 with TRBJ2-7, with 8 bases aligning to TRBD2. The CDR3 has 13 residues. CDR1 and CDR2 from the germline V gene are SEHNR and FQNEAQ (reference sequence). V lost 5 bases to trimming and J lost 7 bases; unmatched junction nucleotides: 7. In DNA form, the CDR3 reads TGTGCCAGCAGCCCCGGGACTAGGGTTGAGCAGTACTTC. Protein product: CASSPGTRVEQYF.

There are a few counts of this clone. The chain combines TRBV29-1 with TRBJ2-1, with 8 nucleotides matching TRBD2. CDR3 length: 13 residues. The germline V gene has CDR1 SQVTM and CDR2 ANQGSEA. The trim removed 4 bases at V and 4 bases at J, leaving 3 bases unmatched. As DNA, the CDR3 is TGCAGCGTTGCCAGCGGGGGATACAATGAGCAGTTCTTC. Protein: CSVASGGYNEQFF.

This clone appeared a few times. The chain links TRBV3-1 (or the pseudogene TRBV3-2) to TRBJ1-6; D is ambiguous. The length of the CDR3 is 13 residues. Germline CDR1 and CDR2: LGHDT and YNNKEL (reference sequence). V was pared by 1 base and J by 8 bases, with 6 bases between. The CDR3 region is CASSQGADSPLHF. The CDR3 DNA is TGTGCCAGCAGCCAAGGAGCGGATTCACCCCTCCACTTT.

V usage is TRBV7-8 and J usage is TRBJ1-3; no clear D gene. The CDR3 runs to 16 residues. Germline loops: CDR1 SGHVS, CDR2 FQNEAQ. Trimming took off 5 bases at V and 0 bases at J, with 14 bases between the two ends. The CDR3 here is CASSRTRGNSGNTIYF. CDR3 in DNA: TGTGCCAGCAGCCGCACTCGAGGAAACTCTGGAAACACCATATATTTT.

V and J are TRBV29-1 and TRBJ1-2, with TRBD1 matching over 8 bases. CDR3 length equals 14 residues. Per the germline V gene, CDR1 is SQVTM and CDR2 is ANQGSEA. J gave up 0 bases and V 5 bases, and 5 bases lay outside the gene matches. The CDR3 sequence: CSVQGQGSNYGYTF. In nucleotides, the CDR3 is TGCAGCGTTCAAGGACAGGGTTCTAACTATGGCTACACCTTC.

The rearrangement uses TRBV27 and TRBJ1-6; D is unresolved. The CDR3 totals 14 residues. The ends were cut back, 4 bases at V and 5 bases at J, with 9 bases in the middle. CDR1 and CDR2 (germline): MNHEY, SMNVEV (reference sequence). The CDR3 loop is CASSSVQNNSPLHF. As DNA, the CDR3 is TGTGCCAGCAGTTCGGTACAGAATAATTCACCCCTCCACTTT.

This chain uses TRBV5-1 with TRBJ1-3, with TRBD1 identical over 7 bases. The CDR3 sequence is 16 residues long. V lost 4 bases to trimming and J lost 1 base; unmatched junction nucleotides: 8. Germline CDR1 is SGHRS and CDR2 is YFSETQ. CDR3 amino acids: CASSTDRVRSGNTIYF. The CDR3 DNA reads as TGCGCCAGCAGCACCGACAGGGTACGATCTGGAAACACCATATATTTT.

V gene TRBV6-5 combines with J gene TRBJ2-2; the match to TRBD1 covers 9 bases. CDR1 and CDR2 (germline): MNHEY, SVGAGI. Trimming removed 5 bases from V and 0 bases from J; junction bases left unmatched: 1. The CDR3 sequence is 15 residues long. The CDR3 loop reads CASSTGGPNTGELFF. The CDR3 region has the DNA TGTGCCAGCAGTACAGGGGGCCCGAACACCGGGGAGCTGTTTTTT.

Here the CDR3 DNA reads TGTGCCAGCTCACTCCCGGGGAGGGCCTACGAGCAGTACTTC. This codes for CASSLPGRAYEQYF. The V gene is TRBV18, the J gene TRBJ2-7, with 7 bases that match TRBD2. Unmatched junction bases numbered 5, after V lost 4 bases and J lost 2 bases. The length of the CDR3 is 14 residues. Germline CDR1 reads KGHSH; CDR2 reads LQKENI.

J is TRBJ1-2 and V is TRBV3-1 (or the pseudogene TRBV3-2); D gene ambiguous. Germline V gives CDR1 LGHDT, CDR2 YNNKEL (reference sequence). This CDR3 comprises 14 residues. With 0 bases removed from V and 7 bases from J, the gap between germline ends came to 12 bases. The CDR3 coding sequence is TGTGCCAGCAGCCAAGAAACCCAGGCCTCTGGCTACACCTTC. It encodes CASSQETQASGYTF.

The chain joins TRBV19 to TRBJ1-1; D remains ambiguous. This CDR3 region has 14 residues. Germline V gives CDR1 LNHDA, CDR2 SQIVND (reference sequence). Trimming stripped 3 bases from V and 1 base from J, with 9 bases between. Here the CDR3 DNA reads TGTGCCAGTAGTATTCTGACACCGAACACTGAAGCTTTCTTT. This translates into CASSILTPNTEAFF. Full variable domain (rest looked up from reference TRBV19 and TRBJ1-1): DGGITQSPKYLFRKEGQNVTLSCEQNLNHDAMYWYRQDPGQGLRLIYYSQIVNDFQKGDIAEGYSVSREKKESFPLTVTSAQKNPTAFYLCASSILTPNTEAFFGQGTRLTVV.

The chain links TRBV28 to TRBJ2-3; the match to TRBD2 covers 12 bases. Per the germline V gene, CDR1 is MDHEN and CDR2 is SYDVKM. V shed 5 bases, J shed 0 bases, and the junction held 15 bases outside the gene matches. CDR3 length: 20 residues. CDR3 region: CASSASSGRAFITSTDTQYF. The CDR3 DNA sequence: TGTGCCAGCAGTGCCTCTAGCGGGAGGGCATTTATTACTAGCACAGATACGCAGTATTTT.

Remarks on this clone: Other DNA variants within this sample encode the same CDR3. CDR3 in amino acids: CASSLQGTDTQYF. DNA of the CDR3: TGCGCCAGCAGCTTGCAGGGAACAGATACGCAGTATTTT. The chain links TRBV5-1 to TRBJ2-3; D is perhaps TRBD1 (5 bases). CDR1 and CDR2 (germline): SGHRS, YFSETQ. The CDR3 has 13 amino acids. V was clipped by 1 base and J by 3 bases, with 6 bases between them.

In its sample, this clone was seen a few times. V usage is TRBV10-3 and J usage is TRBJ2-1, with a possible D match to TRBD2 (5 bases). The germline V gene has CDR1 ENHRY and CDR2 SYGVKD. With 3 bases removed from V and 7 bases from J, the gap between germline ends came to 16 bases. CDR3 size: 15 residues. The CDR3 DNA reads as TGTGCCATCAGTGACCAAGGGCCCGGGAAGAATGAGCAGTTCTTC. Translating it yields CAISDQGPGKNEQFF.

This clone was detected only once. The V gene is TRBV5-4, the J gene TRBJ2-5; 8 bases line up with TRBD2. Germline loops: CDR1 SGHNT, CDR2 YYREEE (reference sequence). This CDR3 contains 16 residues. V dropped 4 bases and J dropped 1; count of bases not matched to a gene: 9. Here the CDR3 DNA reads TGTGCCAGCAGCCCGGGGGGGGGCGTTCCCCAAGAGACCCAGTACTTC. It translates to CASSPGGGVPQETQYF.

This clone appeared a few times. The CDR3 bases are TGTGCCAGCAGCTCGATTAGGACAGGAAGCTCCTACAATGAGCAGTTCTTC. Its protein is CASSSIRTGSSYNEQFF. This rearrangement joins TRBV11-2 to TRBJ2-1, with 7 bases that match TRBD1. Unmatched junction bases numbered 9, after V lost 4 bases and J lost 0 bases. There are 17 residues in the CDR3. CDR1 and CDR2 from the germline V gene are SGHAT and FQNNGV.

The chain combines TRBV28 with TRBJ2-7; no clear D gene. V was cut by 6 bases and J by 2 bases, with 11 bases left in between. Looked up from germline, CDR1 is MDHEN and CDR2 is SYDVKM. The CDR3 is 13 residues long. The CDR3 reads CASRTGSPYEQYF. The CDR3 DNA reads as TGTGCCAGCAGGACCGGGTCGCCCTACGAGCAGTACTTC.

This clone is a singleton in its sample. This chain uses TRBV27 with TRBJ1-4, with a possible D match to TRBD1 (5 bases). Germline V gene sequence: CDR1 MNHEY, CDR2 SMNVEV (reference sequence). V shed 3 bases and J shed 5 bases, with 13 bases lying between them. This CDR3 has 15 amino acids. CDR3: CASSLGPQTNEKLFF. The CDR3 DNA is TGTGCCAGCAGTTTGGGGCCCCAGACCAATGAAAAACTGTTTTTT.

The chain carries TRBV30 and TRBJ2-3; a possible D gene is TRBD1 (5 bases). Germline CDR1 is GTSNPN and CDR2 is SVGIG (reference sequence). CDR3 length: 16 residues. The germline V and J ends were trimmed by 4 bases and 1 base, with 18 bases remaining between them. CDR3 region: CAWTLRQGGGTDTQYF. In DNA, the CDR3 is TGTGCCTGGACCCTCCGGCAGGGTGGGGGCACAGATACGCAGTATTTT.

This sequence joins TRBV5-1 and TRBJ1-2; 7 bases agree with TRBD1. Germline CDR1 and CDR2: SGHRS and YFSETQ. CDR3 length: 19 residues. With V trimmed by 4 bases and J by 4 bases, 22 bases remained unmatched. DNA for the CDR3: TGCGCCAGCAGCCAGTACCCGGGACAGAGAGAACTTAGGGGCTATGGCTACACCTTC. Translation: CASSQYPGQRELRGYGYTF.